These T cell receptor beta chains were read from a single sample in a study of molecular identifiers for immune sequencing clone quantification. Each CDR3 protein gets one entry after TCRdb re-called the PCR reads with MiXCR. The table includes 400,000 to 600,000 distinct CDR3 sequences, about 25% detected once. Sequences were obtained from naive CD8+ T cells from blood, with Jurkat cell RNA spiked in. The origin of the receptors is a human donor in good health. Some libraries in this study had Jurkat cell RNA spiked in. CDR3s include the opening cysteine and the closing phenylalanine or tryptophan. The order of the fields is V gene, clone size, J gene, D gene, CDR3 protein, CDR3 DNA. The D gene is left open where the match is weak. Not every row has a clone size; where given, it reads once, few, many or a size class.

v_gene: TRBV4-3; abundance: .; j_gene: TRBJ2-7; d_gene: TRBD1; CDR3aa: CASSQDYEQGPWEQYF; CDR3nt: TGCGCCAGCAGCCAAGATTACGAACAGGGGCCGTGGGAGCAGTACTTC
v_gene: TRBV4-1; abundance: .; j_gene: TRBJ1-5; d_gene: .; CDR3aa: CASSKGEPSNQPQRF; CDR3nt: TGCGCCAGCAGCAAGGGGGAACCCAGCAATCAGCCCCAGCGTTTT
v_gene: TRBV5-6; abundance: few; j_gene: TRBJ1-2; d_gene: .; CDR3aa: CASRPGPRYGYTF; CDR3nt: TGTGCCAGCAGGCCGGGACCGCGCTATGGCTACACCTTC
v_gene: TRBV30; abundance: few; j_gene: TRBJ2-3; d_gene: .; CDR3aa: CAWDPWTSSSADTQYF; CDR3nt: TGTGCCTGGGACCCATGGACAAGTTCCTCGGCAGATACGCAGTATTTT
v_gene: TRBV6-5; abundance: .; j_gene: TRBJ1-2; d_gene: .; CDR3aa: CASSYGEVDYGYTF; CDR3nt: TGTGCCAGCAGTTACGGAGAAGTGGACTATGGCTACACCTTC
v_gene: TRBV7-2; abundance: few; j_gene: TRBJ2-7; d_gene: .; CDR3aa: CASSLDAAVLSYEQYF; CDR3nt: TGTGCCAGCAGCCTCGACGCAGCGGTCCTCTCCTACGAGCAGTACTTC
v_gene: TRBV6-2/TRBV6-3; abundance: many; j_gene: TRBJ2-2; d_gene: .; CDR3aa: CASSTQTPLPGTGELFF; CDR3nt: TGTGCCAGCAGTACCCAGACCCCCCTACCAGGGACCGGGGAGCTGTTTTTT
v_gene: TRBV18; abundance: .; j_gene: TRBJ1-5; d_gene: TRBD1; CDR3aa: CASSPPDRGNQPQHF; CDR3nt: TGTGCCAGCTCACCACCCGACAGGGGCAATCAGCCCCAGCATTTT
v_gene: TRBV6-5; abundance: few; j_gene: TRBJ1-1; d_gene: .; CDR3aa: CASSYEGQNTEAFF; CDR3nt: TGTGCCAGCAGTTATGAGGGACAGAACACTGAAGCTTTCTTT
v_gene: TRBV9; abundance: many; j_gene: TRBJ1-4; d_gene: TRBD1; CDR3aa: CASSPGQGEKLFF; CDR3nt: TGTGCCAGCAGCCCGGGACAGGGGGAAAAACTGTTTTTT
v_gene: TRBV6-5; abundance: few; j_gene: TRBJ1-3; d_gene: TRBD1; CDR3aa: CASSYGQGFSGNTIYF; CDR3nt: TGTGCCAGCAGTTATGGACAGGGTTTCTCTGGAAACACCATATATTTT
v_gene: TRBV29-1; abundance: few; j_gene: TRBJ2-1; d_gene: .; CDR3aa: CSVAVERDNEQFF; CDR3nt: TGCAGCGTTGCCGTGGAACGGGACAATGAGCAGTTCTTC
v_gene: TRBV19; abundance: few; j_gene: TRBJ2-7; d_gene: TRBD2; CDR3aa: CASSILSGGLNEQYF; CDR3nt: TGTGCCAGTAGTATTCTAAGCGGGGGATTGAACGAGCAGTACTTC
v_gene: TRBV20-1; abundance: .; j_gene: TRBJ2-4; d_gene: TRBD2; CDR3aa: CSARDGTSGPLVKNIQYF; CDR3nt: TGCAGTGCCAGAGACGGGACTAGCGGACCTCTAGTCAAAAACATTCAGTACTTC
v_gene: TRBV25-1; abundance: .; j_gene: TRBJ2-7; d_gene: TRBD1; CDR3aa: CASRRGDRIYEQYF; CDR3nt: TGTGCCAGCAGAAGAGGGGACAGAATCTACGAGCAGTACTTC
v_gene: TRBV4-1; abundance: many; j_gene: TRBJ2-1; d_gene: .; CDR3aa: CASSPDRYNEQFF; CDR3nt: TGCGCCAGCAGCCCCGACAGATACAATGAGCAGTTCTTC
v_gene: TRBV7-2; abundance: many; j_gene: TRBJ1-3; d_gene: .; CDR3aa: CASSLVTDSRLSGNTIYF; CDR3nt: TGTGCCAGCAGCTTAGTCACGGACTCTCGCCTCTCTGGAAACACCATATATTTT